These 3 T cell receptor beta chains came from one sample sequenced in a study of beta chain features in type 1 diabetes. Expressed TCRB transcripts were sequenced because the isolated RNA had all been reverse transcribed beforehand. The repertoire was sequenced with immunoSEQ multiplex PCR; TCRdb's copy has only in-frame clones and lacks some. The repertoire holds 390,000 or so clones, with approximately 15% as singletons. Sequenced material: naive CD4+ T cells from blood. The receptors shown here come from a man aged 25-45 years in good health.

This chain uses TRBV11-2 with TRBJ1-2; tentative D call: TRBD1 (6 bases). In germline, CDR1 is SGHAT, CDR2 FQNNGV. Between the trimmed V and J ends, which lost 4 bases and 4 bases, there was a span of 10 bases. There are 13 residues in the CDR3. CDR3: CASSSDRIYGYTF. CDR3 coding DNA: TGTGCCAGCAGCTCCGACAGGATCTATGGCTACACCTTC.

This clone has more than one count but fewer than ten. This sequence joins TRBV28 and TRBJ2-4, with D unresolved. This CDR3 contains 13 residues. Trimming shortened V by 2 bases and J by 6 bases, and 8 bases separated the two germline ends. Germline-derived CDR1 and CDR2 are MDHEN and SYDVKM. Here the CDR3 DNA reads TGTGCCAGCAGTTTAACTTCGCCAAACATTCAGTACTTC. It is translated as CASSLTSPNIQYF.

CDR3 sequence (DNA): TGTGCCAGCAGCGTGGACCCCGGGACAGTTTATTCACCCCTCCACTTT. This encodes CASSVDPGTVYSPLHF. The chain uses TRBV9 and TRBJ1-6, with TRBD1 matching over 7 bases. The CDR3 runs to 16 residues. From germline, CDR1 is SGDLS and CDR2 YYNGEE. J was trimmed by 8 bases and V by 2 bases; bases with no gene match: 10.